The 31 T cell receptor beta chains below come from one sample, sequenced in a study of CD8+CD57+ T cells in acquired aplastic anemia. Investigators profiled TCR beta VDJ and CDR3 from genomic DNA template. TCRdb independently ran MiXCR on the reads; one entry per CDR3 protein. The repertoire consists of some 410,000 distinct CDR3 sequences, with 65% to 75% occurring once and the leading ten covering approximately 3.9%. The sample was sorted CD4+, CD8+, or CD8+CD57+ T cells (not recorded which) from PBMCs. Every receptor here comes from a human donor in good health, serving as a control.

This rearrangement joins TRBV4-1 to TRBJ1-2; D remains ambiguous. Germline values: CDR1 MGHRA, CDR2 YSYEKL. V lost 4 bases and J lost 2, with 5 bases in between. This CDR3 comprises 12 residues. The DNA for the CDR3 is TGCGCCAGCAGCCGTGAGAACTATGGCTACACCTTC. Translation: CASSRENYGYTF.

The rearrangement joins TRBV24-1 to TRBJ2-2, with 10 positions matching TRBD1. Per germline, CDR1 KGHDR and CDR2 SFDVKD. V lost 9 bases, J lost 15 bases, and 15 bases stayed unmatched. The CDR3 covers 14 residues. The CDR3 nucleotides are TGTGCCACCCAAGGGGACAGGGGTCACAGGTGGGTGTTTTTT. It translates to CATQGDRGHRWVFF.

V gene TRBV29-1 combines with J gene TRBJ2-1; 9 bases line up with TRBD1. CDR3 length: 15 amino acids. Germline V gives CDR1 SQVTM, CDR2 ANQGSEA. The J segment lost 9 bases and the V segment lost 1 base, leaving 10 bases of the junction unmatched. This chain's CDR3 is CSVEAGDRVLGEQFF. For the CDR3, the DNA is TGCAGCGTTGAAGCCGGGGACAGGGTTCTTGGTGAGCAGTTCTTC.

On this clonotype itself: Lacking the conserved final phenylalanine or tryptophan, this CDR3 likely reflects a read error. The V gene is TRBV7-2, the J gene TRBJ2-7, with D unclear. Germline V lookup: CDR1 SGHTA, CDR2 FQGNSA. This CDR3 has 13 residues. The CDR3 reads CASSLVPSYVQYL. The CDR3 nucleotides are TGCGCCAGCAGCTTGGTTCCTTCGTACGTGCAGTACTTG.

The gene calls are TRBV9 and TRBJ1-1; D is unclear. The CDR3 spans 12 residues. The germline gives CDR1 SGDLS, CDR2 YYNGEE. V was pared by 0 bases and J by 7 bases, with 7 bases between. Here the CDR3 DNA reads TGTGCCAGCAGCGTAGTGTCAGATGAAGCTTTCTTT. Its translation is CASSVVSDEAFF.

A remark on this clonotype: A read error may produce the germline difference seen at one junction end. The chain carries TRBV5-1 and TRBJ1-1; no reliable D call. CDR3 length: 15 residues. Per the germline V gene, CDR1 is SGHRS and CDR2 is YFSETQ. CDR3 residues: CASSSGVLETTEAFF. Written as DNA, the CDR3 is TGTGCCAGCAGCAGCGGCGTTCTGGAGACCACTGAAGCTTTCTTT.

V gene TRBV7-2 combines with J gene TRBJ2-3; TRBD2 might be the D (7 bases). Per the germline V gene, CDR1 is SGHTA and CDR2 is FQGNSA. Trimming cost V 3 bases and J 12 bases, with 25 bases left between them. The CDR3 contains 16 residues. DNA for the CDR3: TGTGCCAGCAGCTTCTCGCGGGGGCACACAACAATGAGCCAGTATTTT. Protein: CASSFSRGHTTMSQYF.

J is TRBJ2-1 and V is TRBV5-1, with D possibly being TRBD2 (6 bases). The length of the CDR3 is 19 residues. Trimming took off 6 bases at V and 2 bases at J, with 27 bases between the two ends. Germline CDR1 and CDR2: SGHRS and YFSETQ. CDR3 bases: TGCGCCAGCAATGGGGGGAGCACCGGGGACCGGCAAGCCTACAATGAGCAGTTCTTC. Its translation is CASNGGSTGDRQAYNEQFF.

The chain uses TRBV11-2 and TRBJ1-2; no reliable D call. The CDR3 loop spans 15 amino acids. Germline lookup yields CDR1 SGHAT and CDR2 FQNNGV. Trimming left V 2 bases short and J 0 bases short, with 10 bases between. The CDR3 DNA sequence: TGTGCCAGCAGCTTAAGGGATGGGCCTAACTATGGCTACACCTTC. The encoded protein is CASSLRDGPNYGYTF.

The rearrangement uses TRBV7-3 and TRBJ2-1; the D gene could be TRBD1 or TRBD2 (5 bases each). The germline V gene has CDR1 SGHTA and CDR2 FQGTGA. V was clipped by 2 bases and J by 10 bases, with 24 bases between them. The CDR3 extends over 17 amino acids. The CDR3 spells CASSLRRDGRAGSEQFF. The DNA of the CDR3 is TGTGCCAGCAGCTTACGACGGGACGGAAGAGCAGGCTCAGAGCAGTTCTTC.

The V gene is TRBV2, the J gene TRBJ2-1; unclear D gene. Trimming stripped 4 bases from V and 0 bases from J, with 13 bases between. The CDR3 sequence is 16 residues long. CDR1 and CDR2 from the germline V gene are SNHLY and FYNNEI. Here the CDR3 reads CASSGCPLASYNEQFF. In DNA, the CDR3 is TGTGCCAGCAGTGGGTGCCCTTTAGCCTCCTACAATGAGCAGTTCTTC. Full variable domain (missing parts from reference TRBV2 and TRBJ2-1): EPEVTQTPSHQVTQMGQEVILRCVPISNHLYFYWYRQILGQKVEFLVSFYNNEISEKSEIFDDQFSVERPDGSNFTLKIRSTKLEDSAMYFCASSGCPLASYNEQFFGPGTRLTVL.

About this clonotype itself: No conserved phenylalanine or tryptophan is present at the end of the CDR3, so a read error is the likely explanation. This chain joins TRBV7-9 and TRBJ1-1; D gene uncertain. V was shortened by 3 bases and J by 8 bases, with 13 bases between the two germline ends. CDR3 length: 13 amino acids. Germline CDR1 SEHNR, CDR2 FQNEAQ (reference sequence). CDR3 nucleotide sequence: TGTGCCAGCAGCTTGAGTGGGGAGAGGGAAGCTTTCTTG. It specifies CASSLSGEREAFL.

This clonotype was counted many times. The gene calls are TRBV6-5 and TRBJ1-1; D may be TRBD1 (5 bases). Germline CDR1 MNHEY, CDR2 SVGAGI. The V end lost 5 bases, the J end lost 3 bases, and 16 bases lay between the germline ends. There are 15 residues in the CDR3. CDR3: CASSVGAGSHTEAFF. CDR3 in DNA: TGTGCCAGCAGTGTAGGGGCTGGGTCGCACACTGAAGCTTTCTTT.

The V and J genes are TRBV7-9 and TRBJ2-7; the D is unclear. CDR3 length: 13 residues. Germline V lookup: CDR1 SEHNR, CDR2 FQNEAQ (reference sequence). V was clipped by 5 bases and J by 2 bases, with 10 bases between them. CDR3 sequence reads: CASSGTKAYEQYF. In nucleotides, the CDR3 is TGTGCCAGCAGCGGAACTAAAGCCTACGAGCAGTACTTC.

Remarks on this clonotype: One end of the junction is discordant with germline, which a read error may explain. The chain combines TRBV10-1 with TRBJ2-7; TRBD2 might be the D (5 bases). The CDR3 totals 13 residues. Germline V CDR1 and CDR2: WNHNN, SYGVQD (reference sequence). This CDR3 reads CASSLVDYYEQYF. The CDR3, as DNA: TGTGCCAGCAGCTTGGTCGACTACTACGAGCAGTACTTC.

This clonotype was counted at least ten times. V gene TRBV12-3 or TRBV12-4 combines with J gene TRBJ1-1, with unresolved D. CDR3 length equals 14 residues. V lost 2 bases and J lost 3, with 10 bases in between. CDR3 coding DNA: TGTGCCAGCAGTTTATATGGGTGGGACACTGAAGCTTTCTTT. Translating gives CASSLYGWDTEAFF.

In this sample, this clonotype turned up once. The chain joins TRBV7-2 to TRBJ1-5; D is undetermined. The CDR3 is made up of 15 amino acids. Deletions cut 2 bases from V and 16 bases from J, with 24 bases between. Germline lookup yields CDR1 SGHTA and CDR2 FQGNSA. CDR3 in amino acids: CASSLIVQRQVFGHF. As DNA, the CDR3 is TGTGCCAGCAGCTTAATAGTTCAAAGGCAAGTCTTTGGACATTTT.

Concerning this clonotype: At one of its ends the junction is not consistent with the germline gene, which may arise from a read error. The CDR3 DNA reads TGCACCAGCAGCCAAAGCGTAGGGCGGGGGAGATACCAAGAGACCCAGTACTTC. Its translation: CTSSQSVGRGRYQETQYF. The genes are TRBV4-3 and TRBJ2-5; 7 bases fit TRBD2. Germline V lookup: CDR1 LGHNA, CDR2 YSLEER. This CDR3 spans 18 amino acids.

Comment on this clonotype: A read error may account for a junction end that differs from germline. This chain joins TRBV7-6 and TRBJ1-2; no firm D call. CDR3 length: 14 residues. Germline V lookup: CDR1 SGHVS, CDR2 FNYEAQ. The CDR3 spells CASSLETGRDGSSF. CDR3 sequence (DNA): TGTGCCAGCAGCTTAGAGACGGGGAGGGATGGGTCGTCCTTC.

This clonotype was seen ten or more times. The chain is built from TRBV18 and TRBJ2-3; unclear D gene. V was trimmed by 0 bases and J by 5 bases, leaving 6 bases between them. The CDR3 has 13 residues. From germline, CDR1 is KGHSH and CDR2 LQKENI. The CDR3 DNA is TGTGCCAGCTCACCACCAACGGAAGATACGCAGTATTTT. This translates into CASSPPTEDTQYF.

This clonotype was seen repeatedly, ten times or more. This rearrangement joins TRBV6-5 to TRBJ1-2; 12 nucleotides match TRBD1. The V and J ends lost 2 bases and 5 bases, in that order; junction bases with no gene match: 9. Germline assignment: CDR1 MNHEY and CDR2 SVGAGI. The length of the CDR3 is 17 residues. Written as DNA, the CDR3 is TGTGCCAGCAGTTACACCGGGACAGGGGGCGCCCCGTATGGCTACACCTTC. Residues: CASSYTGTGGAPYGYTF.

The table lists this clonotype with many counts. This rearrangement joins TRBV30 to TRBJ1-1; D remains ambiguous. V lost 3 bases, J lost 1 base, and 9 bases lay in between. The germline CDR1 and CDR2 sequences are GTSNPN and SVGIG (reference sequence). The CDR3 has 13 residues. CDR3 bases: TGTGCCTGGAGGGTGGACTCGAACACTGAAGCTTTCTTT. The encoded protein is CAWRVDSNTEAFF.

This clonotype was observed a single time. The chain links TRBV5-4 to TRBJ2-7, with D possibly being TRBD1 (6 bases). CDR3 size: 17 residues. Trimming stripped 6 bases from V and 1 base from J, with 23 bases between. Germline V lookup: CDR1 SGHNT, CDR2 YYREEE (reference sequence). As DNA, the CDR3 is TGTGCCAGCACCAAAGGGGGTGTAGAAGCCTCGTCCTACGAGCAGTACTTC. Translation gives CASTKGGVEASSYEQYF.

The CDR3 region has the DNA TGCAGCGCTGAGGTCGGGCAGAACACTGAAGCTTTCTTT. Protein product: CSAEVGQNTEAFF. This chain uses TRBV20-1 with TRBJ1-1, with D unclear. The germline gives CDR1 DFQATT, CDR2 SNEGSKA (reference sequence). The CDR3 is made up of 13 amino acids.

Points on this clonotype: At one end the junction does not follow the germline gene, possibly because of a read error. The chain links TRBV20-1 to TRBJ2-3; the D call may be TRBD1 or TRBD2 (5 bases each). Germline V CDR1 and CDR2: DFQATT, SNEGSKA (reference sequence). This CDR3 has 15 residues. The DNA for the CDR3 is TGCAGCGCTAGGGGAGACAGCGATCATCCAGATACGCAGTATTTT. Residues: CSARGDSDHPDTQYF.

The table lists this clonotype with a few counts. Just one base apart from a much larger clone, this may be a read error. The chain recombines TRBV9 with TRBJ2-1, with 11 bases lining up with TRBD2. The CDR3 length is 15 residues. Germline V gene sequence: CDR1 SGDLS, CDR2 YYNGEE. The CDR3 sequence is CACSVIAGGLSEQFF. The DNA of the CDR3 is TGTGCCTGCAGCGTAATAGCGGGGGGGCTGTCTGAGCAGTTCTTC. Drawing the rest from reference TRBV9 and TRBJ2-1, the complete variable domain is DSGVTQTPKHLITATGQRVTLRCSPRSGDLSVYWYQQSLDQGLQFLIQYYNGEERAKGNILERFSAQQFPDLHSELNLSSLELGDSALYFCACSVIAGGLSEQFFGPGTRLTVL.

The V call is TRBV7-8, the J call TRBJ2-7; D remains ambiguous. With 3 bases removed from V and 4 bases from J, the gap between germline ends came to 7 bases. This CDR3 is built from 12 residues. Germline V lookup: CDR1 SGHVS, CDR2 FQNEAQ. The CDR3 reads CASSFDIYEQYF. CDR3 in DNA: TGTGCCAGCAGCTTTGACATTTACGAGCAGTACTTC. Using reference TRBV7-8 and TRBJ2-7 for the parts outside the CDR3, the full variable domain is GAGVSQSPRYKVAKRGQDVALRCDPISGHVSLFWYQQALGQGPEFLTYFQNEAQLDKSGLPSDRFFAERPEGSVSTLKIQRTQQEDSAVYLCASSFDIYEQYFGPGTRLTVT.

J is TRBJ1-1 and V is TRBV6-1; a weak D match, TRBD1 (5 bases). The germline gives CDR1 MNHNS, CDR2 SASEGT. This CDR3 region has 14 residues. Trimming removed 1 base from V and 5 bases from J, with 11 bases in between. CDR3: CASSEDPGRTEAFF. For the CDR3, the DNA is TGTGCCAGCAGTGAAGATCCGGGGCGGACTGAAGCTTTCTTT.

CDR3 in DNA: TGTGCCAGCAGCTTAGTGTTCGAGGGTCGGAACTATGGCTACTTC. Its protein is CASSLVFEGRNYGYF. V and J are TRBV7-2 and TRBJ2-5, with D possibly TRBD2 on 5 matching bases. This CDR3 comprises 15 residues. The V gene's germline CDR1 is SGHTA and CDR2 FQGNSA. V was trimmed by 1 base and J by 14 bases, leaving 23 bases between them.

Regarding this clonotype: Since no conserved phenylalanine or tryptophan closes the CDR3, a read error is the likely cause. It is unclear where the CDR3 begins or ends on the DNA, so no DNA is shown, and the CDR3 is as TCRdb lists it. The chain couples TRBV7-2 to TRBJ1-2; the DNA was not used to check the table's D call, TRBD1. Germline V gene data show CDR1 as SGHTA and CDR2 as FQGNSA. The CDR3 adds up to 13 amino acids, both ends counted. CDR3 region: CASSFGQGDDISP.

On this clonotype itself: A read error is likely, as this CDR3 ends without the conserved phenylalanine or tryptophan. CDR3 protein: CASGPPRENTEAFL. In DNA, the CDR3 is TGCGCCAGCGGCCCGCCCCGGGAGAACACTGAAGCTTTCCTT. The rearrangement links TRBV5-1 to TRBJ1-1, with D hard to call. Germline V gene lookup returns CDR1 SGHRS and CDR2 YFSETQ. V gave up 7 bases and J gave up 1 base, with 14 bases separating them. This CDR3 spans 14 amino acids.